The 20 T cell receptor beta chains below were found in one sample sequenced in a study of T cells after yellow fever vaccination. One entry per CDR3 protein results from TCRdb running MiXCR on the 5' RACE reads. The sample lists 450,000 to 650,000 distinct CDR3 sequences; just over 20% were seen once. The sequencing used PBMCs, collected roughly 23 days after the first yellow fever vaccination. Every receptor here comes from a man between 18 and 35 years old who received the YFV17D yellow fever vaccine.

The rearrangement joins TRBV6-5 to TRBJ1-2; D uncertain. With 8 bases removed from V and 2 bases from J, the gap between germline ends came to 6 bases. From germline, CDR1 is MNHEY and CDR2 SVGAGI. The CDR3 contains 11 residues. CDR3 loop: CASRQNYGYTF. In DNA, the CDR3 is TGTGCCAGCCGGCAGAACTATGGCTACACCTTC.

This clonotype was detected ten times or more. CDR3 protein: CASSQGGVDTQYF. CDR3 sequence (DNA): TGCGCCAGCAGCCAAGGTGGGGTGGATACGCAGTATTTT. The V call is TRBV4-1, the J call TRBJ2-3, with D uncertain. Per germline, CDR1 MGHRA and CDR2 YSYEKL. This CDR3 region has 13 residues. V was trimmed by 1 base and J by 6 bases, leaving 8 bases between them.

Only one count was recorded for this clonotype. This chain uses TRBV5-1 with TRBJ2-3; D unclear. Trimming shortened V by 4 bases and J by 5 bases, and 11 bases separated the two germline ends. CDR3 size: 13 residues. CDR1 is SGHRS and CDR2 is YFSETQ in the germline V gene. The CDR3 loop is CASSQDGEDTQYF. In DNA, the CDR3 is TGCGCCAGCAGCCAAGACGGAGAAGATACGCAGTATTTT.

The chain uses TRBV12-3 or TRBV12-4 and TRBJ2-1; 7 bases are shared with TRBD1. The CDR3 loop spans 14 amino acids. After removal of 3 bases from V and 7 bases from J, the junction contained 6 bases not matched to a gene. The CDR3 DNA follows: TGTGCCAGCAGTTTGAGGACAGGTTCTAATGAGCAGTTCTTC. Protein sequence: CASSLRTGSNEQFF.

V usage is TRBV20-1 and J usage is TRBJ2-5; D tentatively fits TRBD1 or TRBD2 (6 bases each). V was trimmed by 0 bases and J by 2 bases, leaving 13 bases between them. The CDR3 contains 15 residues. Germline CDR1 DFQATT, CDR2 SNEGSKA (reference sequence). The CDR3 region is CSARDQGGRQETQYF. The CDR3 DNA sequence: TGCAGTGCTAGAGATCAAGGGGGGCGGCAAGAGACCCAGTACTTC.

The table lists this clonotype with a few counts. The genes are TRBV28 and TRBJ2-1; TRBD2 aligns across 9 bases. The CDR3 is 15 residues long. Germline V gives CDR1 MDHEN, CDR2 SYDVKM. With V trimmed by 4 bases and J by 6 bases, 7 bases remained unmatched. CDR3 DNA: TGTGCCAGCAGTTCCGCGGGGGGGCCAGGCAATGAGCAGTTCTTC. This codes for CASSSAGGPGNEQFF.

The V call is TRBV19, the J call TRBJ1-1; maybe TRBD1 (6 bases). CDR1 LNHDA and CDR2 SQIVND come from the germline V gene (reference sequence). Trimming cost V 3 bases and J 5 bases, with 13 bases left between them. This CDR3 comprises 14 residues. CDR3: CASSIQGPWTEAFF. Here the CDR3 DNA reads TGTGCCAGTAGTATCCAGGGGCCGTGGACTGAAGCTTTCTTT. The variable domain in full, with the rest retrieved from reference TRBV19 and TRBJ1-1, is DGGITQSPKYLFRKEGQNVTLSCEQNLNHDAMYWYRQDPGQGLRLIYYSQIVNDFQKGDIAEGYSVSREKKESFPLTVTSAQKNPTAFYLCASSIQGPWTEAFFGQGTRLTVV.

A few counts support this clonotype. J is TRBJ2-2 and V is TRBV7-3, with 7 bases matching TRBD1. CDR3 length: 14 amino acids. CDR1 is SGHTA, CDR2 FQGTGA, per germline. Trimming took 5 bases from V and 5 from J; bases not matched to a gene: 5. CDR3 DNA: TGTGCCAGCAGCCGACAGGGTTGGACCGGGGAGCTGTTTTTT. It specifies CASSRQGWTGELFF.

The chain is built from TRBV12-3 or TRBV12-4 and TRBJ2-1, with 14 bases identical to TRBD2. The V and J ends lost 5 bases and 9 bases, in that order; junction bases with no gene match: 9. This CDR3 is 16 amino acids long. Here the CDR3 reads CASSARLAGGFREQFF. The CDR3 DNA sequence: TGTGCCAGCAGTGCCAGACTAGCGGGGGGGTTTCGTGAGCAGTTCTTC.

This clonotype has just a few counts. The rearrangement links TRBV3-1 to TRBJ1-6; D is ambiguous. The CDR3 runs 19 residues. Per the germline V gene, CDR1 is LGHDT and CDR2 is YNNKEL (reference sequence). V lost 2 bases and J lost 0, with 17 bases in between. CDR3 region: CASSQSRRAQSSYNSPLHF. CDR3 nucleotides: TGTGCCAGCAGCCAAAGCAGAAGAGCGCAGAGCTCCTATAATTCACCCCTCCACTTT.

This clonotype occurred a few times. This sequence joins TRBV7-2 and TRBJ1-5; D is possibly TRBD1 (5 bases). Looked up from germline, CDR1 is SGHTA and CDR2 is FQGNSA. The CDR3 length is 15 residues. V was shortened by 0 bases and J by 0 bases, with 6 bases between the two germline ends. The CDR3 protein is CASSLARASNQPQHF. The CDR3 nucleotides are TGTGCCAGCAGCTTAGCCAGGGCTAGCAATCAGCCCCAGCATTTT. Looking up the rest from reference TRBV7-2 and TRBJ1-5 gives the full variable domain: GAGVSQSPSNKVTEKGKDVELRCDPISGHTALYWYRQSLGQGLEFLIYFQGNSAPDKSGLPSDRFSAERTGGSVSTLTIQRTQQEDSAVYLCASSLARASNQPQHFGDGTRLSIL.

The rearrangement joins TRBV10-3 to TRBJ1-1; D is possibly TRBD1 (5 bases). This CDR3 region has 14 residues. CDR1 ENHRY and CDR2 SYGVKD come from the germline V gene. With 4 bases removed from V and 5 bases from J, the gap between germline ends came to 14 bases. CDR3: CAISVGGSDTEAFF. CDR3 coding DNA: TGTGCCATCAGTGTCGGGGGAAGTGATACTGAAGCTTTCTTT.

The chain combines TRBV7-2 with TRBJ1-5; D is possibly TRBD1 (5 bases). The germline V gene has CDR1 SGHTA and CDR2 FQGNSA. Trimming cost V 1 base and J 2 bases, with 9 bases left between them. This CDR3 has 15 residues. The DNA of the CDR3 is TGTGCCAGCAGCTTAGTATGGGGGGGCAATCAGCCCCAGCATTTT. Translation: CASSLVWGGNQPQHF.

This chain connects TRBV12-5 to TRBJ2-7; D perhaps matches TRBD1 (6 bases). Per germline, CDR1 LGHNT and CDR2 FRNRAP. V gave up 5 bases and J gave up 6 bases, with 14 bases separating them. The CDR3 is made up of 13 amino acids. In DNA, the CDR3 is TGTGCTAGTGGTCAGAAGACAGGACCCGAGCAGTACGTC. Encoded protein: CASGQKTGPEQYV.

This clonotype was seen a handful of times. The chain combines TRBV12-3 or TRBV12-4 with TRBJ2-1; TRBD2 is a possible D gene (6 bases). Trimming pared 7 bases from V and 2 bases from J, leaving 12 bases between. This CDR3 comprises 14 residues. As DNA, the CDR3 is TGTGCCAGCACCGGGACTCCCACCTACAATGAGCAGTTCTTC. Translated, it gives CASTGTPTYNEQFF.

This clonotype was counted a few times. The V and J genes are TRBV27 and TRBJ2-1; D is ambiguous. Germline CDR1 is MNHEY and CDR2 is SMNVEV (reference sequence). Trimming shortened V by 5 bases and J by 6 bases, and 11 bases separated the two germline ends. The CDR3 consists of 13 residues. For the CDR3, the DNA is TGTGCCAGCAGTGCCGATAACGGCAATGAGCAGTTCTTC. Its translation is CASSADNGNEQFF.

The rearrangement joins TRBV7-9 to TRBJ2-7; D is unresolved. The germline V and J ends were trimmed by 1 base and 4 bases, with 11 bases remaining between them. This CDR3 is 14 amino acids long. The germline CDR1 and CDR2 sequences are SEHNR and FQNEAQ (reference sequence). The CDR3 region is CASSLGPGLYEQYV. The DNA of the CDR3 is TGTGCCAGCAGCTTAGGTCCCGGTCTGTACGAGCAGTACGTC.

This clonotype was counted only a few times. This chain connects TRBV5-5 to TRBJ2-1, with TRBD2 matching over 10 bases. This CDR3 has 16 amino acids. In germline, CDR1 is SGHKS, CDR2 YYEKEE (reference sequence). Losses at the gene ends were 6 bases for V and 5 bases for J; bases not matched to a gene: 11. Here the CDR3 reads CASTTPLAGPNNEQFF. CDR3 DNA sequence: TGTGCCAGCACCACCCCACTAGCGGGGCCAAACAATGAGCAGTTCTTC. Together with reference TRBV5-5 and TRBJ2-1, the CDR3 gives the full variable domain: DAGVTQSPTHLIKTRGQQVTLRCSPISGHKSVSWYQQVLGQGPQFIFQYYEKEERGRGNFPDRFSARQFPNYSSELNVNALLLGDSALYLCASTTPLAGPNNEQFFGPGTRLTVL.

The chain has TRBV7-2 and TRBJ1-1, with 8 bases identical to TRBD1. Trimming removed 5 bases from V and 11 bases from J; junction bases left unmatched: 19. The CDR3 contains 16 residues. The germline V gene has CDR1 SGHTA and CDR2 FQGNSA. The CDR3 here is CASSLLVSTGASRAFF. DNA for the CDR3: TGTGCCAGCAGCCTACTAGTGTCGACAGGGGCAAGTAGGGCTTTCTTT.

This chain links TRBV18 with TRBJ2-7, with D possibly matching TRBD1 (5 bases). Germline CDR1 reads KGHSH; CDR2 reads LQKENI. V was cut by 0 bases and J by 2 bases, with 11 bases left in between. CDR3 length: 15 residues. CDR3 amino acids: CASSPPGVRPYEQYF. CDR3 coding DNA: TGTGCCAGCTCACCACCAGGGGTTCGACCCTACGAGCAGTACTTC.